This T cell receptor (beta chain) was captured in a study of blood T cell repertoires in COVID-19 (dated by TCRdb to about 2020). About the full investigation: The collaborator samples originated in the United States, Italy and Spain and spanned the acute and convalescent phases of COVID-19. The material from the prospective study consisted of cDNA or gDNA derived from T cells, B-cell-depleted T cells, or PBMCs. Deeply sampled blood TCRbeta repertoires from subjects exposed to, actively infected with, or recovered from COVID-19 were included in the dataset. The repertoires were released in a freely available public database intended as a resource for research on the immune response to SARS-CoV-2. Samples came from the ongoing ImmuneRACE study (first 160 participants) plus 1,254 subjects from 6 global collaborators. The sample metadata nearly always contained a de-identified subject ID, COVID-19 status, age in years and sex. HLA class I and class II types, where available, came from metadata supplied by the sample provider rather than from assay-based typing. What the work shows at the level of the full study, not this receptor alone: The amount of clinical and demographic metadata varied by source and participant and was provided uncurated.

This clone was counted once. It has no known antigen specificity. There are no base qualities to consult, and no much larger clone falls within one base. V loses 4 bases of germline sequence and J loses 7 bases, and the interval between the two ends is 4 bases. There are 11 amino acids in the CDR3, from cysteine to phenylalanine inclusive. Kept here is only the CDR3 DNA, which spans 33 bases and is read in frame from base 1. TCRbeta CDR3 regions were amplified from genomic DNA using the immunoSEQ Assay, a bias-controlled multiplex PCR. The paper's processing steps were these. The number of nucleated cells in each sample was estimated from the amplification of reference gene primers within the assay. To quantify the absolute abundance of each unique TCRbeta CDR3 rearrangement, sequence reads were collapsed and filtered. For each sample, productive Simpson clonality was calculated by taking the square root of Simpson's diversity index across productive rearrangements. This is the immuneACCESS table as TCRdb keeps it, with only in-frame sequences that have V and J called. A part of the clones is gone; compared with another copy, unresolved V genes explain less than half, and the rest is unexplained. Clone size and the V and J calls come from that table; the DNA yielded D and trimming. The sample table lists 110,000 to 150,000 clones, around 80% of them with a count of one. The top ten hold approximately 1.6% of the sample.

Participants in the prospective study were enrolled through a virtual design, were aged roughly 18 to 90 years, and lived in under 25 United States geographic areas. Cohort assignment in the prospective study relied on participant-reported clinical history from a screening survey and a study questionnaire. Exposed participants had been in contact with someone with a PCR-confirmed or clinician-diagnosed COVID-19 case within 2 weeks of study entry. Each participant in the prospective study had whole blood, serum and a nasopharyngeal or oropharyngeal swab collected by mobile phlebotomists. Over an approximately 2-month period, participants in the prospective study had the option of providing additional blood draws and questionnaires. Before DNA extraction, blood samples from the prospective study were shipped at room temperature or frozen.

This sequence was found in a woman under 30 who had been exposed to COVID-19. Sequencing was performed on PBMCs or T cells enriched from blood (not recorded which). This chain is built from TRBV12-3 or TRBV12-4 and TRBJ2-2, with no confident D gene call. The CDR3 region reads CASSYGGELFF. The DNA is TGTGCCAGCAGTTACGGCGGGGAGCTGTTTTTT.